The T cell receptor beta chain described here comes from a study of blood T cell repertoires in COVID-19. Across the whole study: Donors in the United States, Italy and Spain gave samples during acute or convalescent COVID-19.

Methods used by the authors: The assay estimated nucleated cells by amplifying reference gene primers. Only in-frame clones appear in the TCRdb table, and some are missing; sequencing was by immunoSEQ multiplex PCR. V and J calls and clone size are copied from that table; D and trimming were computed from the DNA. The sample lists a few hundred thousand clones; 86% were seen once. The CDR3 has 14 amino acids. Trimming cost V 5 bases and J 9 bases; bases outside gene matches: 8. Per the germline V gene, CDR1 is SGHTA and CDR2 is FQGNSA. The sequenced sample consisted of peripheral blood. The sequence was collected from a young man who had recovered from COVID-19. The rearrangement joins TRBV7-2 to TRBJ1-5; 9 bases are a match to TRBD1. The CDR3 region has the DNA TGTGCCAGCAGCCCACCTGGACAGGGGACGCCCCAGCATTTT. It specifies CASSPPGQGTPQHF.